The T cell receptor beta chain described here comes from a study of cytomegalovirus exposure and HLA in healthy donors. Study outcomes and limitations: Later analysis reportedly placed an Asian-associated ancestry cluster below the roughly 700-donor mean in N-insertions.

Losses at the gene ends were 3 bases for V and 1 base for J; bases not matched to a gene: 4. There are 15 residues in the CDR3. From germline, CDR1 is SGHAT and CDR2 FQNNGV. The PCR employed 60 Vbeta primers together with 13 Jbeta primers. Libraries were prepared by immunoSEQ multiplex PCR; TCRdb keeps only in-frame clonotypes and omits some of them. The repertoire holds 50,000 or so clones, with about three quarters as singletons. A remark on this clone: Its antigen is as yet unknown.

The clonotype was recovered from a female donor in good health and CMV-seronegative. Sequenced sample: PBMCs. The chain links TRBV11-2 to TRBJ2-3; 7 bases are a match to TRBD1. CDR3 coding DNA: TGTGCCAGCAGCTTCACTGGGACAGGCACAGATACGCAGTATTTT. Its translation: CASSFTGTGTDTQYF.